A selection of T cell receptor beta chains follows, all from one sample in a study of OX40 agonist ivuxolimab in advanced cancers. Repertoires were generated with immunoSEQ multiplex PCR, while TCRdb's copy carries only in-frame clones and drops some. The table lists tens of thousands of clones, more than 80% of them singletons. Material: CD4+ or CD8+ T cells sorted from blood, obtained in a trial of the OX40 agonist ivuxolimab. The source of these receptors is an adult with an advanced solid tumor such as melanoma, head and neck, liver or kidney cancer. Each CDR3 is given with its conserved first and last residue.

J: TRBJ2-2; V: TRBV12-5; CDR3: CASGFSVVFSGTNTGELFF
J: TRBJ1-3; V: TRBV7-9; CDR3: CASSLGQINTIYF
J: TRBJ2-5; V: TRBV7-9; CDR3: CASSHLLAGVYTETQYF
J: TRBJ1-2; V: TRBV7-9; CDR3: CASSLAVNYGYTF
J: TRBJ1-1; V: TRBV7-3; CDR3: CASSHEGQNTEAFF
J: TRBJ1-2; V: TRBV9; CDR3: CASSPLGGNYGYTF
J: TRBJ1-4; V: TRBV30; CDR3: CAWSVLGGAIEKLFF
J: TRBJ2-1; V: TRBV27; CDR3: CASNRRAGGPGNEQFF
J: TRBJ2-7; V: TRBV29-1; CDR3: CSASGTSPYEQYF
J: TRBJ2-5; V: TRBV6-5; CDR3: CASSSPLSGQETQYF
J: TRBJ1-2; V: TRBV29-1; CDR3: CSVGTEDYGYTF
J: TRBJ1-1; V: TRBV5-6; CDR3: CASSWGPGDFNAFF
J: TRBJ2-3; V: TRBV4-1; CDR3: CASSQDPWVSTDTQYF
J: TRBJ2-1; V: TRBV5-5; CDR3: CASSSDGYNEQFF
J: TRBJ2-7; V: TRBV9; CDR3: CASSLAAGAYEQYF
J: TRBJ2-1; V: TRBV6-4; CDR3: CASSDGNSNEQFF
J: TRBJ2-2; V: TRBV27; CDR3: CASSLEGTGELFF
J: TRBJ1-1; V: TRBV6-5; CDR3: CASSYGGHTEAFF
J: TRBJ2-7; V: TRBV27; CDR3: CASGRRQGSSYEQYF
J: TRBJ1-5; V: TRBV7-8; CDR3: CASSPWESNQPQHF
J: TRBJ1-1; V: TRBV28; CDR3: CASSSPYRDRPNTEAFF
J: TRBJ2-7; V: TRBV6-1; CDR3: CASGLHRGSYEQYF
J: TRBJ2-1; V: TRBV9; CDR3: CASSPLGLALYNEQFF
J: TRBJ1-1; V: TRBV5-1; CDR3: CASSSTGFGGTEAFF
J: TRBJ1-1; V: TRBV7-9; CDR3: CASSPAENTEAFF
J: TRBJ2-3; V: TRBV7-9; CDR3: CASINGQGPSTDTQYF
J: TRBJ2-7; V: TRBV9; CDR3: CASSPRLAGIYEQYF
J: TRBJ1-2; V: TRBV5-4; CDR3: CASSLITEYDGYTF
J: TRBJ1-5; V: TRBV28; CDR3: CASSHDRVGGNQPQHF
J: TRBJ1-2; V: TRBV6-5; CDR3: CASRGTGELYGYTF
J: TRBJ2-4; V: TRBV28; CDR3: CASSPRSSAGIQYF
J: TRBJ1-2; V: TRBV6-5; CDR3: CASSYGGGSYGYTF
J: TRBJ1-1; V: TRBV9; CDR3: CASSPGGGNTEAFF
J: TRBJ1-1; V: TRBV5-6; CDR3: CASSLAGGGGPETEAFF
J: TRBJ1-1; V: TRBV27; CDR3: CASGTGGTEAFF
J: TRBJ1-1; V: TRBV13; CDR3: CASSQGDSRSTEAFF
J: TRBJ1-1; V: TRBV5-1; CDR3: CASSPRQGGTEAFF
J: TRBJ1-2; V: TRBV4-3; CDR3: CASSQDGEYNYGYTF
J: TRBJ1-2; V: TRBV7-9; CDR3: CASSSTGWDGYTF
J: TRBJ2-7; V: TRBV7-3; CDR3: CASSQLGGEQYF
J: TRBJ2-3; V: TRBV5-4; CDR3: CASILRSGTSGRTDTRYF
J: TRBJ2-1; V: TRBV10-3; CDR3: CAISEPPGQGYNEQFF
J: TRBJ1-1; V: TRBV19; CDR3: CASSSDRGTEAFF
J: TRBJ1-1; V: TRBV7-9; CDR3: CASSLNQGGKTEAFF
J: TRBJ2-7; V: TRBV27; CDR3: CASSPGQGYLNSYEQYF
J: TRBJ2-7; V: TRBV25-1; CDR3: CASSAPGLAYEQYF
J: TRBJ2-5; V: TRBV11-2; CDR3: CASSLDSRSIPETQYF
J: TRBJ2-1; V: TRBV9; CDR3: CASSPWTGVNEQFF
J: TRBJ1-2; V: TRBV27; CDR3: CASSLGRGGGYTF
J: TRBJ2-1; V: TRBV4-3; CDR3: CASSQAEGVYNEQFF
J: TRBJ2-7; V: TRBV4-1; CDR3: CASSPRQGAVEQYF
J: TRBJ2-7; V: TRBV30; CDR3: CAWSVGGSASSQDF
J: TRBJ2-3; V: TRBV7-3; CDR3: CASSLEGGNGPTDTQYF
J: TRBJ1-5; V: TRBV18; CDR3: CASSPSHNPNQPQHF
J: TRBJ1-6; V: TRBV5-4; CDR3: CASSLEPGDSPLHF
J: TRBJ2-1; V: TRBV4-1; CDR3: CASSQDGLGSSYNEQFF
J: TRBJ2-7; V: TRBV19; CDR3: CASSMGSSYEQYF
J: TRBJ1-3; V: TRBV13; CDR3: CASRKGSNTIYF
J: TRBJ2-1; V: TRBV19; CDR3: CASSSGKRGLDEQFF